This T cell receptor (beta chain) was sequenced in a study of blood T cells in healthy people across ages. The ends were cut back, 5 bases at V and 1 base at J, with 17 bases in the middle. The CDR3 is made up of 16 amino acids. CDR1 ENHRY and CDR2 SYGVKD come from the germline V gene. Roughly 10 milliliters was the volume of peripheral blood drawn from each donor. Isolation of PBMCs gave at least 7 million cells per sample. Extraction of total RNA produced a minimum of 6 micrograms from each sample. Combining a sample-barcoded 5' primer with a J-beta primer mix, a second PCR ran for about 6 to 11 cycles. TCRdb re-called the 5' RACE reads through MiXCR, storing one row per CDR3 protein. The sample contains 850,000 to 950,000 distinct CDR3 sequences, more than 25% of which appear only once.

The material sequenced was blood. The chain recombines TRBV10-3 with TRBJ1-1; a weak D match, TRBD1 (5 bases). The sequence derives from a woman aged 80 or over in good health. This chain's CDR3 is CAISPGTTGRNTEAFF. The CDR3 DNA reads as TGTGCCATCAGTCCCGGGACCACAGGTCGGAACACTGAAGCTTTCTTT.